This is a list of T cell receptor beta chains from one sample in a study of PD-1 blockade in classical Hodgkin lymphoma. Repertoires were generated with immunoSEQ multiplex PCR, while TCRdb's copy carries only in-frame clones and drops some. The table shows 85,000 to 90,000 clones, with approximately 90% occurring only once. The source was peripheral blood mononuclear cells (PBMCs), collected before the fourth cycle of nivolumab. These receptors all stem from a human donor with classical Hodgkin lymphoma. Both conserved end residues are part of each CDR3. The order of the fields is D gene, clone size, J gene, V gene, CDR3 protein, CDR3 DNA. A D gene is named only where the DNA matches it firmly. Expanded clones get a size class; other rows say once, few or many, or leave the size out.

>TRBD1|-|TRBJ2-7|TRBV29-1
CSVEKSGTGYEQYF
TGCAGCGTTGAAAAATCGGGGACAGGCTACGAGCAGTACTTC
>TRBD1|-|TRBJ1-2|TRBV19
CASSIWLDRAGYTF
TGTGCCAGTAGTATATGGCTGGACAGGGCTGGCTACACCTTC
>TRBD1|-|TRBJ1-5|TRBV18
CASSRGGGGGNQPQHF
TGTGCCAGCTCCCGGGGAGGGGGCGGTGGCAATCAGCCCCAGCATTTT
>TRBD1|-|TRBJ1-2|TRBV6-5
CASSYPGQGSGYTF
TGTGCCAGCAGTTACCCGGGACAGGGATCTGGCTACACCTTC
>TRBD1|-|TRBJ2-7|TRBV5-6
CASSPTQGSSYEQYF
TGTGCCAGCAGCCCAACACAGGGGAGCTCCTACGAGCAGTACTTC
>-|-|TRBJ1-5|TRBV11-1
CASSGDHPTYSNQPQHF
TGTGCCAGCTCAGGGGACCACCCAACATATAGCAATCAGCCCCAGCATTTT
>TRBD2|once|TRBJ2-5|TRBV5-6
CASSPEDYLAGRETQYF
TGTGCCAGCAGCCCCGAGGACTACTTAGCGGGACGGGAGACCCAGTACTTC
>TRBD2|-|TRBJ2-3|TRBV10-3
CAISDIAGGRDTDTQYF
TGTGCCATCAGTGATATAGCGGGGGGGCGAGACACAGATACGCAGTATTTT
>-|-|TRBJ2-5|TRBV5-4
CASSLSPGETQYF
TGTGCCAGCAGCTTGAGCCCTGGGGAGACCCAGTACTTC
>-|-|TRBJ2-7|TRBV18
CASSPIQGREQYF
TGTGCCAGCTCACCCATTCAGGGGCGGGAGCAGTACTTC
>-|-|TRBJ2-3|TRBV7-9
CASSLSFLRDTQYF
TGTGCCAGCAGCTTAAGCTTTCTGCGAGATACGCAGTATTTT
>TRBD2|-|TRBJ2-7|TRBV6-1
CASSAQRGGSYEQYF
TGTGCCAGCAGTGCCCAGCGGGGGGGTTCCTACGAGCAGTACTTC
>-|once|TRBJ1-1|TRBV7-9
CASSLPLNTEAFF
TGTGCCAGCAGCCTCCCTTTGAACACTGAAGCTTTCTTT
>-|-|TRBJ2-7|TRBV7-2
CASSLGGEGGSYEQYF
TGTGCCAGCAGCTTGGGAGGAGAAGGAGGGTCCTACGAGCAGTACTTC
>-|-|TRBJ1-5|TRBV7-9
CASSRDGGGNQPQHF
TGTGCCAGCAGCCGTGACGGAGGGGGCAATCAGCCCCAGCATTTT
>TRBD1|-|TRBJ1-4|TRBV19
CASSMGAGGLQKLFF
TGTGCCAGTAGTATGGGGGCAGGGGGCCTCCAAAAACTGTTTTTT
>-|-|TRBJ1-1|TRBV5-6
CASSLGDEYTEAFF
TGTGCCAGCAGCTTGGGGGACGAGTACACTGAAGCTTTCTTT
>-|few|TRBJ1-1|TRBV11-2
CASSPRLF
TGTGCCAGCAGCCCGCGTCTCTTT
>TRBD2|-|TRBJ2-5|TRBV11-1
CASSPGLAGGIQWETQYF
TGTGCCAGCAGCCCCGGACTAGCGGGGGGGATCCAATGGGAGACCCAGTACTTC
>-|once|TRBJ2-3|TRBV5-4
CASSYRSADTDTQYF
TGTGCCAGCAGTTACCGTAGCGCGGACACAGATACGCAGTATTTT
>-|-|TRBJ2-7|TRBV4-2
CASSPLGGGENEQYF
TGTGCCAGCAGCCCCCTTGGAGGGGGCGAAAACGAGCAGTACTTC
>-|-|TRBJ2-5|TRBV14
CASSHMGVEETQYF
TGTGCCAGCAGCCATATGGGTGTGGAAGAGACCCAGTACTTC
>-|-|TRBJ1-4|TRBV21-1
CASSKEGYRVHQLFF
TGTGCCAGCAGCAAAGAGGGATATAGGGTTCACCAACTGTTTTTT
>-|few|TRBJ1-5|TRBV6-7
CASSFHSNQPQHF
TGTGCCAGCAGTTTCCATAGCAATCAGCCCCAGCATTTT
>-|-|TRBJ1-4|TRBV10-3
CAISDSINEKLFF
TGTGCCATCTCAGACAGCATTAATGAAAAACTGTTTTTT
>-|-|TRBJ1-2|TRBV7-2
CAIRSVPGYGYTF
TGTGCCATCCGCTCGGTACCCGGCTATGGCTACACCTTC
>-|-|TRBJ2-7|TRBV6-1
CASWGKRTGREEQYF
TGTGCCAGCTGGGGTAAACGGACAGGGAGGGAAGAGCAGTACTTC
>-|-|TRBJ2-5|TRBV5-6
CASSLAETQYF
TGTGCCAGCAGCTTGGCCGAGACCCAGTACTTC
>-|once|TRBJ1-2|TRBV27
CASSLLGTNYGYTF
TGTGCCAGCAGTTTACTCGGTACTAACTATGGCTACACCTTC
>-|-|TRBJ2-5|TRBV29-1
CSVSGALETQYF
TGCAGCGTATCAGGGGCGTTGGAGACCCAGTACTTC
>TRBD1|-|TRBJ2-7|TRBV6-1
CASSRTGLNEQYF
TGTGCCAGCAGTCGGACAGGGCTCAACGAGCAGTACTTC
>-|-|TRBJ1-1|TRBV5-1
CASSLEGQLNTEAFF
TGCGCCAGCAGCTTGGAGGGGCAGCTAAACACTGAAGCTTTCTTT
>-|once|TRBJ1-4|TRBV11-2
CASSQSRGSEKLFF
TGTGCCAGCAGCCAAAGTCGGGGTAGCGAAAAACTGTTTTTT
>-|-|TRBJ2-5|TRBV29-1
CSVAPGETQYF
TGCAGCGTTGCCCCGGGAGAGACCCAGTACTTC